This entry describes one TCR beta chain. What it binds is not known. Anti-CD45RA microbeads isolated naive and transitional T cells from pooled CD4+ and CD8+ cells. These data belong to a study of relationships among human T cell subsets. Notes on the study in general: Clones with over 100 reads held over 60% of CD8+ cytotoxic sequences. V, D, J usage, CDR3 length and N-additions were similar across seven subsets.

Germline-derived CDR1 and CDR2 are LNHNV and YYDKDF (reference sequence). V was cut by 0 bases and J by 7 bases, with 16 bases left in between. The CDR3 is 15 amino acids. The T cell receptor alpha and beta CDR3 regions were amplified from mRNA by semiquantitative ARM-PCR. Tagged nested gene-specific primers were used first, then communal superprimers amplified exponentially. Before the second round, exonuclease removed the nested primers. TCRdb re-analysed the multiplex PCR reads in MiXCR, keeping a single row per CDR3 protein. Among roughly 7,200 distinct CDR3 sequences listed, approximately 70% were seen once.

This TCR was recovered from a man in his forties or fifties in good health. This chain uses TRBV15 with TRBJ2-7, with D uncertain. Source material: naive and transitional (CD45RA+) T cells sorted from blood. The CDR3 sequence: CATSRDQGPAREQYF. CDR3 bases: TGTGCCACCAGCAGAGATCAAGGACCGGCACGGGAGCAGTACTTC.